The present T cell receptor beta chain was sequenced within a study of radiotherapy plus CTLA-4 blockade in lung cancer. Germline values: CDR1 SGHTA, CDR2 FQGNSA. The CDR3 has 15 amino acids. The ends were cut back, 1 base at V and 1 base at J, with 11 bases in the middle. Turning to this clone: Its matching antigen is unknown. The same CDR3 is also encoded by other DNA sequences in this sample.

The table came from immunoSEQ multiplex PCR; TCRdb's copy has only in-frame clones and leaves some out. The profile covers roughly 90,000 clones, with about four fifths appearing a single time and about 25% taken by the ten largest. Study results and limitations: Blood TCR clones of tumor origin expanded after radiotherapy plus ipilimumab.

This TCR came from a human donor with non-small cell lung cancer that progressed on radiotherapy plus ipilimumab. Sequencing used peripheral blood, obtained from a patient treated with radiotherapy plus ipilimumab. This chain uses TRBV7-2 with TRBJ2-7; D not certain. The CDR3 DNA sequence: TGTGCCAGCAGCTTAGTGGACGGAGAATCCTACGAGCAGTACTTC. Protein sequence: CASSLVDGESYEQYF.